The clone carrying this TCR beta chain has at least ten counts. Its specificity is unknown. A quantitative 5'-RACE method, one with molecular barcodes, was used to make TCR beta libraries. Via MiXCR, TCRdb re-called the 5' RACE reads, giving one row per CDR3 protein. The sample lists about 440,000 distinct CDR3 sequences, roughly a sixth occurring once. This record comes from a study of CD8 T cells in ankylosing spondylitis. Study-wide points: Disease-associated clonotypes exhibited CD8+ identity and were relatively infrequent in peripheral blood. Disease-associated clones were reportedly significantly overrepresented in matched ankylosing spondylitis synovial fluid. A motif of several highly homologous TCR beta variants was seen as apparently characteristic of ankylosing spondylitis blood.

This sequence originates from a male donor with ankylosing spondylitis. Input material: blood, either unsorted or a sorted T cell fraction (not recorded which).

CDR3 in DNA: TGCGCCAGCAGCCCTAATCCCGCCACTAGCGGGAGGGCTAGTGATACGCAGTATTTT. It yields the protein CASSPNPATSGRASDTQYF. The chain is built from TRBV4-1 and TRBJ2-3; 13 bases fit TRBD2. Germline loops: CDR1 MGHRA, CDR2 YSYEKL. Trimming removed 4 bases from V and 6 bases from J; junction bases left unmatched: 16. The CDR3 sequence is 19 residues long.